This TCR beta chain was sequenced during a study of blood T cell repertoires in COVID-19. For the study at large: Sources were T cells, B-cell-depleted T cells, or PBMCs; the material itself was cDNA or gDNA.

Per the original methods: The authors estimated nucleated cell counts from reference gene primer amplification. Repertoires were generated with immunoSEQ multiplex PCR, while TCRdb's copy carries only in-frame clones and drops some. V and J calls plus clone size are reproduced from that table; the DNA served to infer D and trimming. The sample carries roughly 100,000 clones, around 87% recorded once. Germline V gene lookup returns CDR1 LGHNT and CDR2 FRNRAP. This CDR3 comprises 16 residues. V gave up 5 bases and J gave up 2 bases; unmatched junction bases: 5. The TCR comes from a human donor in a cohort sampled during active COVID-19. Sequenced material: peripheral blood. The chain uses TRBV12-5 and TRBJ2-7; 14 bases fit TRBD2. CDR3 protein: CASGIGLAGGTYEQYF. The DNA of the CDR3 is TGTGCTAGTGGTATCGGACTAGCGGGGGGAACCTACGAGCAGTACTTC.